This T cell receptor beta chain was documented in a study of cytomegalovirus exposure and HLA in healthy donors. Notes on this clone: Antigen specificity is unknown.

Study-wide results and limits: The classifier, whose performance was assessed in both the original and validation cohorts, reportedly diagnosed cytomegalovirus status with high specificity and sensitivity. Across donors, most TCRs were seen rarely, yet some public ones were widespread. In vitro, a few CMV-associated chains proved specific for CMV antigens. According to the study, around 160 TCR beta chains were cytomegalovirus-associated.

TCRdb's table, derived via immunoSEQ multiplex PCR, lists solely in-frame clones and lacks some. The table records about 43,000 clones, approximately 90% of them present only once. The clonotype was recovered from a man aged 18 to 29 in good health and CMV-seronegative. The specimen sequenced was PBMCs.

CDR3 residues: CASSGQGARETQYF. The CDR3 DNA reads TGTGCCAGCAGTGGGCAGGGGGCACGGGAGACCCAGTACTTC. The chain joins TRBV6-1 to TRBJ2-5; 8 bases align to TRBD1. V gave up 4 bases and J gave up 5 bases; unmatched junction bases: 6. Germline V gives CDR1 MNHNS, CDR2 SASEGT. CDR3 length: 14 residues.